A single sample is the source of the 3 T cell receptor beta chains below, sequenced in a study of immune evolution from preneoplasia to lung adenocarcinoma. Measured with immunoSEQ multiplex PCR; TCRdb has only the in-frame clones, and not every one. Counted here are around 8,000 clones, around 83% occurring once; the ten biggest clones make up 2.5% to 3.5%. Sequences were obtained from FFPE minimally invasive lung adenocarcinoma tissue. The receptors derive from a person aged 70 to 85 with lung adenocarcinoma.

V gene TRBV7-6 combines with J gene TRBJ2-7; TRBD1 matches 10 bases. J lost 3 bases, V lost 5 bases, and 7 bases had no gene match. Looked up from germline, CDR1 is SGHVS and CDR2 is FNYEAQ. The CDR3 has 15 amino acids. In DNA, the CDR3 is TGTGCCAGCAGCCCCAGAAGGACAGGGGGCTACGAGCAGTACTTC. It translates to CASSPRRTGGYEQYF.

V is TRBV6-1 and J is TRBJ2-1; D is perhaps TRBD1 (6 bases). Germline-derived CDR1 and CDR2 are MNHNS and SASEGT. The V end lost 7 bases, the J end lost 3 bases, and 16 bases lay between the germline ends. This CDR3 is built from 15 residues. The chain's CDR3 is CASMGRGGYYNEQFF. The DNA for the CDR3 is TGTGCCAGCATGGGCAGGGGTGGATACTACAATGAGCAGTTCTTC.

This clone showed up just once. V is TRBV2 and J is TRBJ1-5; D perhaps matches TRBD1 (5 bases). Per the germline V gene, CDR1 is SNHLY and CDR2 is FYNNEI. The CDR3 totals 14 residues. Trimming took off 5 bases at V and 0 bases at J, with 8 bases between the two ends. CDR3 region: CASSPGTSNQPQHF. The CDR3 DNA sequence: TGTGCCAGCAGTCCAGGGACTAGCAATCAGCCCCAGCATTTT.